One T cell receptor (beta chain) is described in this entry. Its antigen remains unidentified. This specimen comes from a study of T cell repertoires in cytomegalovirus infection. Across the study: The authors used CMV epitopes that were HLA-C-restricted (recently identified) and HLA-B-restricted (well studied). Evidence of both CMV infection and a matching HLA type came from public TCR beta signatures.

The CDR3 spans 14 residues. J lost 6 bases, V lost 6 bases, and 4 bases had no gene match. Germline CDR1 and CDR2: KGHDR and SFDVKD. Using its own MiXCR run on the reads, TCRdb lists one record per CDR3 protein. The table shows fewer than 950,000 distinct CDR3 sequences, with 32% occurring only once. Points from the study as a whole: Carriage of CMV together with the relevant HLA was identifiable through cumulative public TCR beta family frequency. Within the response measured ex vivo, HLA-C-restricted CMV-specific TCR beta clonotypes were dominant.

V is TRBV24-1 and J is TRBJ2-1, with TRBD2 identical over 10 bases. The specimen comprised cultured CD8+ T cells from PBMCs, sampled from culture after CMV antigen stimulation. The receptor was derived from a human donor in good health (CMV status not recorded). Some clones in this sample may be carry-over from other donors' samples. The CDR3 here is CATSWSGGVNEQFF. In nucleotides, the CDR3 is TGTGCCACCAGTTGGAGCGGGGGGGTCAATGAGCAGTTCTTC.